This entry lists 7 T cell receptor beta chains sequenced from one sample in a study of T cells after yellow fever vaccination (dated by TCRdb to the late 2010s). Library construction relied on 5' RACE. The reads were generated on an Illumina HiSeq 2500. TCRdb reanalyzed the raw reads on its own, using fastp at Q25 for trimming and MiXCR for clone calling, and kept in-frame beta chains. Under each unique CDR3 protein, matching rows form one entry showing the most common genes and DNA. This sample lists some 120,000 distinct CDR3 sequences; 7.5% to 9.5% were detected once. The ten most abundant clones make up approximately 24% of the sample. What this sample's treatment or condition label stands for: live attenuated yellow fever vaccine strain. The sequencing used CD8+ T cells sorted from PBMCs, collected 45 days after the yellow fever booster vaccination. These TCRs come from a man aged 25-45 years who received the YFV17D yellow fever vaccine.

This clonotype was picked up many times. The V call is TRBV29-1, the J call TRBJ2-7; either TRBD1 or TRBD2 may supply D (5 bases each). CDR1 SQVTM and CDR2 ANQGSEA come from the germline V gene. Between the trimmed V and J ends, which lost 0 bases and 3 bases, there was a span of 15 bases. The CDR3 sequence is 15 residues long. The CDR3 nucleotides are TGCAGCGTTGAAGACAGGGTTGAGGAGGACTACGAGCAGTACTTC. Translation: CSVEDRVEEDYEQYF.

This clonotype was found many times. The genes are TRBV11-2 and TRBJ1-1; D is unresolved. V lost 1 base to trimming and J lost 5 bases, with 5 bases between them. Germline V CDR1 and CDR2: SGHAT, FQNNGV. The CDR3 consists of 12 residues. The CDR3 DNA follows: TGTGCCAGCAGCTTAGCGGTGACTGAAGCTTTCTTT. Translating gives CASSLAVTEAFF.

Details on this clonotype: A read error is possible here, since a much larger clone lies one base away. The chain has TRBV7-9 and TRBJ2-1; 7 bases map to TRBD2. Germline loops: CDR1 SEHNR, CDR2 FQNEAQ (reference sequence). This CDR3 has 16 amino acids. The CDR3 protein is CVSSLVAGVSSNEQFF. As DNA, the CDR3 is TGTGTCAGCAGCTTAGTGGCGGGAGTCTCTTCCAATGAGCAGTTCTTC.

This clonotype was counted many times. The chain has TRBV18 and TRBJ1-1, with 8 bases lining up with TRBD1. From germline, CDR1 is KGHSH and CDR2 LQKENI. The CDR3 length is 14 residues. Losses at the gene ends were 0 bases for V and 7 bases for J; bases not matched to a gene: 4. CDR3 bases: TGTGCCAGCTCACCACCCGACAGGGGATATGAAGCTTTCTTT. Its protein product is CASSPPDRGYEAFF.

This clonotype was recorded many times. The chain couples TRBV5-8 to TRBJ1-2; 7 nucleotides match TRBD1. The CDR3 loop spans 15 amino acids. Germline V CDR1 and CDR2: SGHTS, YDEGEE. Trimming took 0 bases from V and 4 from J; bases not matched to a gene: 6. CDR3 DNA sequence: TGTGCCAGCAGCTTGGGTGCAGGGGGGATCTATGGCTACACCTTC. Its protein product is CASSLGAGGIYGYTF.

Here the CDR3 DNA reads TGTGCCAGCAGGAAACTAGCTGCTGATACGCAGTATTTT. Translating it yields CASRKLAADTQYF. The chain combines TRBV6-1 with TRBJ2-3, with D possibly matching TRBD2 (6 bases). Trimming left V 6 bases short and J 6 bases short, with 13 bases between. There are 13 residues in the CDR3. Germline CDR1 MNHNS, CDR2 SASEGT.

This clonotype was seen many times. The chain combines TRBV6-2 or TRBV6-3 with TRBJ2-3; 7 positions match TRBD2. The length of the CDR3 is 16 residues. Germline V gene lookup returns CDR1 MNHEY and CDR2 SVGEGT. The J segment lost 1 base and the V segment lost 0 bases, leaving 4 bases of the junction unmatched. CDR3 sequence: CASSYSIAGGTDTQYF. The DNA of the CDR3 is TGTGCCAGCAGTTACTCGATTGCGGGAGGCACAGATACGCAGTATTTT.